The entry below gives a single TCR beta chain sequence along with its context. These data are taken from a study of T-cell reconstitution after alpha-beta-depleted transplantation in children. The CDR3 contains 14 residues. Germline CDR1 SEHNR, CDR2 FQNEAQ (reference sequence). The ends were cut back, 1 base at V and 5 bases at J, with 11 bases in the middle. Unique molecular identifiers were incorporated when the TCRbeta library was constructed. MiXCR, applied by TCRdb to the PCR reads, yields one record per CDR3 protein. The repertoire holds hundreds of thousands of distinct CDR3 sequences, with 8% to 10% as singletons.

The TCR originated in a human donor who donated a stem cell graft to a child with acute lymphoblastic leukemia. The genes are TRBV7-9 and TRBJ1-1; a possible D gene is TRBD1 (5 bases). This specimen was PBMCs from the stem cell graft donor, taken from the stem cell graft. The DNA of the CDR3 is TGTGCCAGCAGCTTAGGACAGTTTGAAACTGAAGCTTTCTTT. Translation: CASSLGQFETEAFF.